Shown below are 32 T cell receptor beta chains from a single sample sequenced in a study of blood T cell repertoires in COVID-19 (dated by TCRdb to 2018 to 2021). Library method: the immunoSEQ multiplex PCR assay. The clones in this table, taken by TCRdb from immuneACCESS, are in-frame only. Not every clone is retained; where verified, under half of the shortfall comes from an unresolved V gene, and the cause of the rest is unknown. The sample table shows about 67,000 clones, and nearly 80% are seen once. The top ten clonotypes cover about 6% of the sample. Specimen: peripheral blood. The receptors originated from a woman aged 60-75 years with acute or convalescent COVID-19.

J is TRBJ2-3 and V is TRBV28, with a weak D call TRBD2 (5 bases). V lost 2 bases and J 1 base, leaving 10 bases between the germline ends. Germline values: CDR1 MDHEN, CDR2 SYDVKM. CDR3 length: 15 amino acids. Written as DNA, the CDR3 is TGTGCCAGCAGTTTACTCACGGAGGGCACAGATACGCAGTATTTT. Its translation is CASSLLTEGTDTQYF.

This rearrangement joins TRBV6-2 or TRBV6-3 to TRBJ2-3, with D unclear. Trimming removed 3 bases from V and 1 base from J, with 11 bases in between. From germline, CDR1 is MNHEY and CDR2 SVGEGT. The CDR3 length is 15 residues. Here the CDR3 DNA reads TGTGCCAGCAGTTATGGGCAGATCGGCACAGATACGCAGTATTTT. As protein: CASSYGQIGTDTQYF.

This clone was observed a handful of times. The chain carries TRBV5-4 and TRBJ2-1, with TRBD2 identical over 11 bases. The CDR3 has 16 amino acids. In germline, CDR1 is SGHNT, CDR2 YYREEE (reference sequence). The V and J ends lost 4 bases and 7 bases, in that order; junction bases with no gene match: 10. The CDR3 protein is CASSPPIAGGLNEQFF. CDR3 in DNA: TGTGCCAGCAGCCCGCCGATAGCGGGGGGGCTTAATGAGCAGTTCTTC.

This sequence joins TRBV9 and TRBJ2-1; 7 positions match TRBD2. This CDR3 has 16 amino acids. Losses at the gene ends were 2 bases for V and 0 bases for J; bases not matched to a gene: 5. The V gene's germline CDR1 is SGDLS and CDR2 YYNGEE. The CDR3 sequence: CASSVLSGDSYNEQFF. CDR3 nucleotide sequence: TGTGCCAGCAGCGTTTTAAGCGGGGACTCCTACAATGAGCAGTTCTTC.

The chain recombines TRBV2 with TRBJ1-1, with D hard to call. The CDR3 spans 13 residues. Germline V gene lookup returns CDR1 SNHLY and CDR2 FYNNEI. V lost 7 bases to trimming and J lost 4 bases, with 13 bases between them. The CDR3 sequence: CASIGGIATEAFF. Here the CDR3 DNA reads TGTGCCAGCATTGGAGGGATCGCCACTGAAGCTTTCTTT.

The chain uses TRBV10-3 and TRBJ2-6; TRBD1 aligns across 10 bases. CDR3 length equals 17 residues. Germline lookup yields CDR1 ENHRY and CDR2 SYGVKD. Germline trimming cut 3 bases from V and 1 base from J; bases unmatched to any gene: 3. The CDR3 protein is CAISEWTGGSGANVLTF. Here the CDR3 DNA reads TGTGCCATCAGTGAATGGACAGGGGGGTCTGGGGCCAACGTCCTGACTTTC.

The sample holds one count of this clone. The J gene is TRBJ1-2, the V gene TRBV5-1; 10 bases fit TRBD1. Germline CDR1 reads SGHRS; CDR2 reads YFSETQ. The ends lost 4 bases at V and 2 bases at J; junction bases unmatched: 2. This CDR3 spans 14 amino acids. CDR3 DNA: TGCGCCAGCAGCAGGACAGGGGGGAACTATGGCTACACCTTC. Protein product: CASSRTGGNYGYTF.

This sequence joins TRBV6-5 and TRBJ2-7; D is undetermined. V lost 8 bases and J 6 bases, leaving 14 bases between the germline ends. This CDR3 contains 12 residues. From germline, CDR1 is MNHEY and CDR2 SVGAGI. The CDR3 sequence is CASAEPLGEQYF. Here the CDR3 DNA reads TGTGCCAGCGCGGAGCCCCTAGGCGAGCAGTACTTC.

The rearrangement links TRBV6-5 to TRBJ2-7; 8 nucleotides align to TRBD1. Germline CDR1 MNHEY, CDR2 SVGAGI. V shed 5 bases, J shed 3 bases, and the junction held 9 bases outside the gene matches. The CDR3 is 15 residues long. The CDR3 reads CASSPGGTGLYEQYF. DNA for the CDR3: TGTGCCAGCAGTCCTGGAGGGACAGGCCTCTACGAGCAGTACTTC.

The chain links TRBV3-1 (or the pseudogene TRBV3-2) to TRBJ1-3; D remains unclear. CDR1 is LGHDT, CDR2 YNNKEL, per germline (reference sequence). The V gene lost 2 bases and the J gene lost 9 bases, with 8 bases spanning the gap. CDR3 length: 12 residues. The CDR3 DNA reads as TGTGCCAGCAGCCAAAACATCCCCACCATATATTTT. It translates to CASSQNIPTIYF.

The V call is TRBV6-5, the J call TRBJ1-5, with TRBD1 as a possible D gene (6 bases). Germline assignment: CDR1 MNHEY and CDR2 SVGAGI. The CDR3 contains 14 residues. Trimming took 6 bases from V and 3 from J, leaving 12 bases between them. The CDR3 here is CASSWTESNQPQHF. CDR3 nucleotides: TGTGCCAGCAGCTGGACAGAGTCCAATCAGCCCCAGCATTTT.

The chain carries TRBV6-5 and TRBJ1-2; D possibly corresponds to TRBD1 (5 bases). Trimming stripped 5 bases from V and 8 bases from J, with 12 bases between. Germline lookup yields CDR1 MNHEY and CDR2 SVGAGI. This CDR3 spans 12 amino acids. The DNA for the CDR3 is TGTGCCAGCAGTCGACAGTCCTTAGGCTACACCTTC. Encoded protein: CASSRQSLGYTF.

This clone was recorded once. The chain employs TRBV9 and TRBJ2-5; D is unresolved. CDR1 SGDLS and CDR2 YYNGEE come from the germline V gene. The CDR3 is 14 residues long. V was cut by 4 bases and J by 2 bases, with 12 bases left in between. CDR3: CASSPQMAQETQYF. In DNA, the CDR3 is TGTGCCAGCAGCCCCCAGATGGCACAAGAGACCCAGTACTTC.

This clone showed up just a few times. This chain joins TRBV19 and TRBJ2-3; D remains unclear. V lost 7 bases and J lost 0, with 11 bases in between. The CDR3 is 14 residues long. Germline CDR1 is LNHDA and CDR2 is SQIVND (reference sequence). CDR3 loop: CASTRSGSTDTQYF. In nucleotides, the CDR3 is TGTGCCAGTACCCGGAGTGGAAGCACAGATACGCAGTATTTT.

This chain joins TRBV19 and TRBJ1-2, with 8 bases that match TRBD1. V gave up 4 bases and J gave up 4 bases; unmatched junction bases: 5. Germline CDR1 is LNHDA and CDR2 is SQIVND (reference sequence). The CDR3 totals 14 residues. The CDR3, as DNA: TGTGCCAGTAGTACGCTGACAGGGGCCTATGGCTACACCTTC. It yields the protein CASSTLTGAYGYTF.

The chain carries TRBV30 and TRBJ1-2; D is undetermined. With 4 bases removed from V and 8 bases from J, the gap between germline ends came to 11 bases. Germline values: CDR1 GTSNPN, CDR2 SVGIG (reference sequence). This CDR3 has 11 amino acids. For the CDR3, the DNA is TGTGCCTGGACATCGGGAGAGGGCTACACCTTC. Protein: CAWTSGEGYTF. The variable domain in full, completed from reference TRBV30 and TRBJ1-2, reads SQTIHQWPATLVQPVGSPLSLECTVEGTSNPNLYWYRQAAGRGLQLLFYSVGIGQISSEVPQNLSASRPQDRQFILSSKKLLLSDSGFYLCAWTSGEGYTFGSGTRLTVV.

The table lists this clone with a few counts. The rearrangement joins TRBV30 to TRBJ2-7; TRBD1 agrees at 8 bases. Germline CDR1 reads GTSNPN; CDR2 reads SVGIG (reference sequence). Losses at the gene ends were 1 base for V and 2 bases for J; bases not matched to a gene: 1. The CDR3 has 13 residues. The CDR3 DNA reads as TGTGCCTGGAGTGGGACAGGGACCTACGAGCAGTACTTC. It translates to CAWSGTGTYEQYF.

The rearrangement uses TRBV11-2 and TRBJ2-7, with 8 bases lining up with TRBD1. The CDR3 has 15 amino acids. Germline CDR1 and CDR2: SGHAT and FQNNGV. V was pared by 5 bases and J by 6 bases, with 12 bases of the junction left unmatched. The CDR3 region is CASSGTDRGGVEQYF. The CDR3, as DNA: TGTGCCAGCAGCGGAACCGACAGGGGAGGTGTCGAGCAGTACTTC.

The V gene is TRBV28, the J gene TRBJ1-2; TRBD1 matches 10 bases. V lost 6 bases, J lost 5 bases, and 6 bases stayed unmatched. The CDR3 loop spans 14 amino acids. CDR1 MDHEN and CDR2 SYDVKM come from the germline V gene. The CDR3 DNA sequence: TGTGCCAGCAGGATGACAGGGGGCAATTATGGCTACACCTTC. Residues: CASRMTGGNYGYTF.

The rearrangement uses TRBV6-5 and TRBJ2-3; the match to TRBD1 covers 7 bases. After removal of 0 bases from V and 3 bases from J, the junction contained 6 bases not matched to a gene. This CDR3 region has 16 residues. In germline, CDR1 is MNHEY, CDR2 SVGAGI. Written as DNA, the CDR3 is TGTGCCAGCAGTTACTCGAAGGGGGCTGTTACAGATACGCAGTATTTT. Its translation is CASSYSKGAVTDTQYF.

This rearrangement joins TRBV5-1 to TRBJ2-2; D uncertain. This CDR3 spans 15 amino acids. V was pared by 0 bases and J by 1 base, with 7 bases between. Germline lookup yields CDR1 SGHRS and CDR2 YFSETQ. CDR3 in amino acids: CASSLGAVNTGELFF. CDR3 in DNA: TGCGCCAGCAGCTTGGGGGCAGTGAACACCGGGGAGCTGTTTTTT.

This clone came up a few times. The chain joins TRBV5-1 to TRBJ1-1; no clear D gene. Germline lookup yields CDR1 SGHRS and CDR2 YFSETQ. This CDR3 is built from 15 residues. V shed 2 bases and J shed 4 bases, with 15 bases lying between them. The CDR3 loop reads CASSFGSGEVTEAFF. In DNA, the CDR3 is TGCGCCAGCAGCTTCGGTTCCGGGGAAGTCACTGAAGCTTTCTTT.

This chain's CDR3 is CASRARQDQETQYF. CDR3 nucleotides: TGTGCCAGCAGGGCCCGACAGGACCAAGAGACCCAGTACTTC. This rearrangement joins TRBV3-1 (or the pseudogene TRBV3-2) to TRBJ2-5; D is possibly TRBD1 (6 bases). Germline loops: CDR1 LGHDT, CDR2 YNNKEL (reference sequence). The CDR3 totals 14 residues. The V gene lost 6 bases and the J gene lost 0 bases, with 11 bases spanning the gap.

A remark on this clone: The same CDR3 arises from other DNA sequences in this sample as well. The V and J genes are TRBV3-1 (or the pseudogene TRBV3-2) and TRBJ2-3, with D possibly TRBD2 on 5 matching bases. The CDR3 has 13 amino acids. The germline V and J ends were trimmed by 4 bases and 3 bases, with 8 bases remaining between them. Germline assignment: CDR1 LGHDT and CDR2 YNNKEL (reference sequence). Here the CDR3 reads CASSPRGTDTQYF. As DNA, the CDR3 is TGTGCCAGCAGCCCTCGAGGGACAGATACGCAGTATTTT.

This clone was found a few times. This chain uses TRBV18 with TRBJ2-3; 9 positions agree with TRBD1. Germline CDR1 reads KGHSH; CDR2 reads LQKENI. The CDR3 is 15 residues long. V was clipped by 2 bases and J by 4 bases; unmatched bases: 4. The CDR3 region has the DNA TGTGCCAGCTCACCAGGGACAGGGTCGGCAGATACGCAGTATTTT. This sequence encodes CASSPGTGSADTQYF.

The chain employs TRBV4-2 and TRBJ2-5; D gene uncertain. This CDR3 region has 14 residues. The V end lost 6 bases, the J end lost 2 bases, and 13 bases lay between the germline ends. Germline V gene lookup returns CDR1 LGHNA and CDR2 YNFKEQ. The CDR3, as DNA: TGTGCCAGCAGTGCCAGCGAAGTTCAAGAGACCCAGTACTTC. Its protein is CASSASEVQETQYF.

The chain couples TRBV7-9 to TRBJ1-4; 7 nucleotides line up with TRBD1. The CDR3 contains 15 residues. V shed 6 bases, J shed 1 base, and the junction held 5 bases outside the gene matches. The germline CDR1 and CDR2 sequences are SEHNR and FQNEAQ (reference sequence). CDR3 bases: TGTGCCAGCAGTAGAGGGGGCGGAACTAATGAAAAACTGTTTTTT. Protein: CASSRGGGTNEKLFF. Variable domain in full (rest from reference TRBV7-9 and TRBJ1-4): DTGVSQNPRHKITKRGQNVTFRCDPISEHNRLYWYRQTLGQGPEFLTYFQNEAQLEKSRLLSDRFSAERPKGSFSTLEIQRTEQGDSAMYLCASSRGGGTNEKLFFGSGTQLSVL.

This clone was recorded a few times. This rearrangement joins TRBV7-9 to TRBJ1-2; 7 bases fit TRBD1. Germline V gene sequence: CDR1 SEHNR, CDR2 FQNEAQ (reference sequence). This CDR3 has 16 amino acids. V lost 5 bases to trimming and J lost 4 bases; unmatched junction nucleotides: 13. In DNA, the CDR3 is TGTGCCAGCAGCGACCGGGACAGCCAGGCAGCCTATGGCTACACCTTC. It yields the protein CASSDRDSQAAYGYTF.

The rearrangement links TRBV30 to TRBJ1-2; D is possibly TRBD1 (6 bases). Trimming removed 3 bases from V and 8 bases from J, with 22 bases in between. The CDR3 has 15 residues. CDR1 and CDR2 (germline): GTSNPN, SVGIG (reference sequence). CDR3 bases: TGTGCCTGGAGCCCGACCCTTTCCGGACAGAAGGGCTACACCTTC. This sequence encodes CAWSPTLSGQKGYTF.

The CDR3 reads CASSVDRGGLSNNEQFF. For the CDR3, the DNA is TGTGCCAGCAGCGTAGATAGGGGGGGCTTGAGCAACAATGAGCAGTTCTTC. This chain connects TRBV9 to TRBJ2-1; TRBD2 might be the D (7 bases). From germline, CDR1 is SGDLS and CDR2 YYNGEE. Trimming removed 0 bases at V and 5 bases at J, with 18 bases between. The CDR3 loop spans 17 amino acids.

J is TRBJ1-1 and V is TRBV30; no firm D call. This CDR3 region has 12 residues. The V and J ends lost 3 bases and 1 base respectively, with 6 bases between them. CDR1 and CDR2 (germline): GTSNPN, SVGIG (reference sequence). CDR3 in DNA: TGTGCCTGGAGCCTTTCGAACACTGAAGCTTTCTTT. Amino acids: CAWSLSNTEAFF.

The CDR3: CAWSWTGRNSPLHF. CDR3 nucleotide sequence: TGTGCCTGGAGTTGGACAGGGCGAAATTCACCCCTCCACTTT. V and J are TRBV30 and TRBJ1-6; 8 bases are shared with TRBD1. J lost 7 bases, V lost 2 bases, and 4 bases had no gene match. This CDR3 contains 14 residues. Looked up from germline, CDR1 is GTSNPN and CDR2 is SVGIG (reference sequence).